This TCR beta chain appears in the sequencing data of a study of blood T cell repertoires in COVID-19. Study context: The origin of the acute and convalescent COVID-19 samples was the United States, Italy and Spain. Nucleic acid was either cDNA or gDNA, and it came from T cells, B-cell-depleted T cells, or PBMCs.

Authors' data handling: Reference gene primers were amplified, and this amplification served to estimate nucleated cell counts. Produced via immunoSEQ multiplex PCR; TCRdb's table is partial and in-frame only. The V and J calls and the clone size are those of that table, but D and trimming were determined from the DNA. This sample has about 410,000 clones; roughly 89% occur once, and the top ten carry 1.4%. This CDR3 spans 16 amino acids. Germline assignment: CDR1 LNHNV and CDR2 YYDKDF (reference sequence). Trimming cost V 0 bases and J 5 bases; bases outside gene matches: 7. The chain is built from TRBV15 and TRBJ2-1; 7 bases match TRBD2. The material sequenced was peripheral blood. The sequence was collected from a woman aged 30 to 39 with active or convalescent COVID-19. DNA for the CDR3: TGTGCCACCAGCAGAGAATTCGAGACTAGCAACAATGAGCAGTTCTTC. Protein: CATSREFETSNNEQFF.